The sequence of this T cell receptor beta chain was determined in a study of identical twins. The germline V and J ends were trimmed by 2 bases and 4 bases, with 11 bases remaining between them. There are 15 residues in the CDR3. Germline lookup yields CDR1 MNHEY and CDR2 SVGAGI. TCRdb re-called the 5' RACE reads with MiXCR, one entry per CDR3 protein. The table lists 130,000 to 150,000 distinct CDR3 sequences, around 3.5% of them singletons. This clonotype came up many times. This TCR was sampled from a man aged 18 to 30 in good health. The chain recombines TRBV6-5 with TRBJ2-2; TRBD1 might be the D (5 bases). Material for sequencing was memory T cells sorted from blood. CDR3 sequence: CASSYSPGLTGELFF. CDR3 sequence (DNA): TGTGCCAGCAGTTACAGCCCAGGGCTCACCGGGGAGCTGTTTTTT.